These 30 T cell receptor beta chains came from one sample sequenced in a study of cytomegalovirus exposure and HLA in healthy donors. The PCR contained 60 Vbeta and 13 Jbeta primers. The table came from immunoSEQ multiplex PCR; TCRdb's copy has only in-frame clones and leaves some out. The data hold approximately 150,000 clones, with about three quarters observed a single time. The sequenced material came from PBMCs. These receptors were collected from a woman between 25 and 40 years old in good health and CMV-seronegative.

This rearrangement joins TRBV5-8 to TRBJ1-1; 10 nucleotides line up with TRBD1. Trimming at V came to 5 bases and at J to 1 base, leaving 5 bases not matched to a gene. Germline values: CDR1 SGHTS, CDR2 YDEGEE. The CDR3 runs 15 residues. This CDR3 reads CASRLRDRGNTEAFF. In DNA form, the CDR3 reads TGTGCCAGCAGACTCCGGGACAGGGGGAACACTGAAGCTTTCTTT. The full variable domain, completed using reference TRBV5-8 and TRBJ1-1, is EAGVTQSPTHLIKTRGQQATLRCSPISGHTSVYWYQQALGLGLQFLLWYDEGEERNRGNFPPRFSGRQFPNYSSELNVNALELEDSALYLCASRLRDRGNTEAFFGQGTRLTVV.

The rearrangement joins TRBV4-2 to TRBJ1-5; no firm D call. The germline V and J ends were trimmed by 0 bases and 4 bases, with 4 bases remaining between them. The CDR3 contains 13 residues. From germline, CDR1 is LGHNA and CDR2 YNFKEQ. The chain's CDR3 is CASSQDVNQPQHF. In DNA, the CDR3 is TGTGCCAGCAGCCAAGATGTAAATCAGCCCCAGCATTTT.

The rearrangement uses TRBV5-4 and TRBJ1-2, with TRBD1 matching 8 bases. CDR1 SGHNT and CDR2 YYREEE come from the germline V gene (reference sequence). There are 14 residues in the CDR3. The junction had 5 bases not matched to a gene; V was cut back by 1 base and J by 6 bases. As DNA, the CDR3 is TGTGCCAGCAGCTTGCCGGCAGGGGGCGATGGCTACACCTTC. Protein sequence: CASSLPAGGDGYTF.

CDR3 sequence reads: CASSEFILPGQIEGYTF. In nucleotides, the CDR3 is TGTGCCAGCAGTGAATTCATCCTTCCGGGACAGATTGAAGGCTACACCTTC. J is TRBJ1-2 and V is TRBV6-1; TRBD1 matches 7 bases. Germline CDR1 is MNHNS and CDR2 is SASEGT. V shed 2 bases and J 8 bases; nucleotides not matched to a gene: 17. The CDR3 contains 17 residues.

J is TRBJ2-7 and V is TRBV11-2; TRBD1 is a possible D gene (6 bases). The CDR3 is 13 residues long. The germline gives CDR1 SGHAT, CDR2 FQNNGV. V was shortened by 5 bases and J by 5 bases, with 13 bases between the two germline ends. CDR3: CASSPGTFHEQYF. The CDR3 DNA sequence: TGTGCCAGCAGCCCCGGGACATTCCACGAGCAGTACTTC.

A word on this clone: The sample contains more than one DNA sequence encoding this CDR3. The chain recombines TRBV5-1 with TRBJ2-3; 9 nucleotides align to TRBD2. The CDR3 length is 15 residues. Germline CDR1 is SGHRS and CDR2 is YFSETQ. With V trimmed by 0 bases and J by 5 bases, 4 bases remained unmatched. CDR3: CASSLERGAGDTQYF. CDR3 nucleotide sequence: TGCGCCAGCAGCTTGGAGCGGGGGGCCGGAGATACGCAGTATTTT. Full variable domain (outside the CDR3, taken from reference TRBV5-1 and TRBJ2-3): KAGVTQTPRYLIKTRGQQVTLSCSPISGHRSVSWYQQTPGQGLQFLFEYFSETQRNKGNFPGRFSGRQFSNSRSEMNVSTLELGDSALYLCASSLERGAGDTQYFGPGTRLTVL.

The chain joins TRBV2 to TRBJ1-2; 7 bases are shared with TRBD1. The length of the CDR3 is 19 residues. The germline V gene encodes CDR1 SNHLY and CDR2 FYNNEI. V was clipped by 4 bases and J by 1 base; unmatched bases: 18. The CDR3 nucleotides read TGTGCCAGCAGTGTCGGTCCGGGACAGACTACTTACTATAACTATGGCTACACCTTC. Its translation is CASSVGPGQTTYYNYGYTF.

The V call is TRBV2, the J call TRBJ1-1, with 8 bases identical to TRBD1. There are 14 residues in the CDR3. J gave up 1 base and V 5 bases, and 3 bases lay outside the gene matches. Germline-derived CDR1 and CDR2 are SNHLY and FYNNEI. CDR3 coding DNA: TGTGCCAGCAGTTACAGGGGGGAGAACACTGAAGCTTTCTTT. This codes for CASSYRGENTEAFF. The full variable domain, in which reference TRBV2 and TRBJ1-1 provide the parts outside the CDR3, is EPEVTQTPSHQVTQMGQEVILRCVPISNHLYFYWYRQILGQKVEFLVSFYNNEISEKSEIFDDQFSVERPDGSNFTLKIRSTKLEDSAMYFCASSYRGENTEAFFGQGTRLTVV.

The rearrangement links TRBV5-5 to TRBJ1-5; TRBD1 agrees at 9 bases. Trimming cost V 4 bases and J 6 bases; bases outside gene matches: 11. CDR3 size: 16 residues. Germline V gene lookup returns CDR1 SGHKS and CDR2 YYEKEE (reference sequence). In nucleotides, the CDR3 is TGTGCCAGCAGCAGATGGACAGGGGTGGGTAGTCAGCCCCAGCATTTT. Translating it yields CASSRWTGVGSQPQHF.

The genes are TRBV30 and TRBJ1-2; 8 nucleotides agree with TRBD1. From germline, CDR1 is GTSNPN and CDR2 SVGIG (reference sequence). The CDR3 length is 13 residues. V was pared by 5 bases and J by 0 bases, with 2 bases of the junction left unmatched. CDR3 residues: CAWGTGTNYGYTF. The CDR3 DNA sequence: TGTGCCTGGGGGACAGGAACTAACTATGGCTACACCTTC. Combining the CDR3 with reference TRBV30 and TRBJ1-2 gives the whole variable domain SQTIHQWPATLVQPVGSPLSLECTVEGTSNPNLYWYRQAAGRGLQLLFYSVGIGQISSEVPQNLSASRPQDRQFILSSKKLLLSDSGFYLCAWGTGTNYGYTFGSGTRLTVV.

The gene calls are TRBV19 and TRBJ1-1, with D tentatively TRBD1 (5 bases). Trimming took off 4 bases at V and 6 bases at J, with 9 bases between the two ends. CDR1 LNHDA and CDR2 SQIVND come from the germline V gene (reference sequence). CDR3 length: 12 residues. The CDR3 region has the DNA TGTGCCAGTAGTACTCGGACACCTGAAGCTTTCTTT. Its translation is CASSTRTPEAFF.

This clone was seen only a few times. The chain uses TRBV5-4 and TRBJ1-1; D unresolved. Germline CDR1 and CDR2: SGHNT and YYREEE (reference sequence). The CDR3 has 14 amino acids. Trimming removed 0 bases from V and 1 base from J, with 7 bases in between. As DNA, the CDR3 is TGTGCCAGCAGCTTGGCTAGACGGAACACTGAAGCTTTCTTT. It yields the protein CASSLARRNTEAFF.

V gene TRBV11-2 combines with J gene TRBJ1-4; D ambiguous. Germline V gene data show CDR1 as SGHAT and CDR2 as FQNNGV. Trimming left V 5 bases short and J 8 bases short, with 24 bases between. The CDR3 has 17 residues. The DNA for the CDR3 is TGTGCCAGCAGCCGAACCACCGTCCGGTCGCCCTCCGAAAAACTGTTTTTT. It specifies CASSRTTVRSPSEKLFF.

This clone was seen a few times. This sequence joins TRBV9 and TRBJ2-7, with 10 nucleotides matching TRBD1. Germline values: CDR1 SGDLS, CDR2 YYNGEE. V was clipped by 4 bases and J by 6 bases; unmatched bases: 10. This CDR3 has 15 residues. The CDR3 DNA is TGTGCCAGCAGCCTATCCGGGACAGGGGCAGGCGAGCAGTACTTC. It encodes CASSLSGTGAGEQYF.

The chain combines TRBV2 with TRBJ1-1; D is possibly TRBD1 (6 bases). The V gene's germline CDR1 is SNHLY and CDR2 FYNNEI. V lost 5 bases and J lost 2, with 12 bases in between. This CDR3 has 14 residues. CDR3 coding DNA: TGTGCCAGCAGTATCGACAGGAGAAACACTGAAGCTTTCTTT. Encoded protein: CASSIDRRNTEAFF.

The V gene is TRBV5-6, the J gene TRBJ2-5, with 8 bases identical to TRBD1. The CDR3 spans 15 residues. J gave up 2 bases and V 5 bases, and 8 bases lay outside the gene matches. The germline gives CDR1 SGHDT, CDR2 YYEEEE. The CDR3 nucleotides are TGTGCCAGCAGAGCCGGACAGGGCCGGCAAGAGACCCAGTACTTC. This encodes CASRAGQGRQETQYF.

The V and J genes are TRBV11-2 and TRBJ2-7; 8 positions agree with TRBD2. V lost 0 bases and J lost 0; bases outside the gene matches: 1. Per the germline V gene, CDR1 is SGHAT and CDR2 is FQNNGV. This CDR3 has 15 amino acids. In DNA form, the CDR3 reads TGTGCCAGCAGCTTAGAAGCGGGGGCCTCCTACGAGCAGTACTTC. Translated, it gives CASSLEAGASYEQYF.

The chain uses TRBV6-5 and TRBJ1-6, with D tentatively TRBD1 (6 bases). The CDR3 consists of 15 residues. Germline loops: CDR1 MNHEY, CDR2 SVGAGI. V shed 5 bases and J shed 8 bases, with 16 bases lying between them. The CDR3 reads CASSRIRGNDSPLHF. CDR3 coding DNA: TGTGCCAGCAGTAGAATTAGGGGGAATGATTCACCCCTCCACTTT.

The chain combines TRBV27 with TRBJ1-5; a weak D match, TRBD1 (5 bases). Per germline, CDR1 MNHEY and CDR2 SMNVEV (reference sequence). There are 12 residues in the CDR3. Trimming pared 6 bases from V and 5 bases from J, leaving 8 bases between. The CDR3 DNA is TGTGCCAGCAGCCAGGGTGATCAGCCCCAGCATTTT. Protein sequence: CASSQGDQPQHF.

CDR3 DNA sequence: TGTGCCAGCACCTCTGGAGGGGCCAATTCACCCCTCCACTTT. It specifies CASTSGGANSPLHF. The chain combines TRBV7-3 with TRBJ1-6; weak D call: TRBD1 (5 bases). V lost 7 bases, J lost 7 bases, and 14 bases lay in between. The length of the CDR3 is 14 residues. CDR1 SGHTA and CDR2 FQGTGA come from the germline V gene.

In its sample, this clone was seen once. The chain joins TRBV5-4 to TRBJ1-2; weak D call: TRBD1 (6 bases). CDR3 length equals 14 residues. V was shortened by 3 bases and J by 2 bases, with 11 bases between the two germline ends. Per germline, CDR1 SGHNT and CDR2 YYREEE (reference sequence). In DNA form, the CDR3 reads TGTGCCAGCAGCTGGAACAGGGCGAACTATGGCTACACCTTC. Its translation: CASSWNRANYGYTF.

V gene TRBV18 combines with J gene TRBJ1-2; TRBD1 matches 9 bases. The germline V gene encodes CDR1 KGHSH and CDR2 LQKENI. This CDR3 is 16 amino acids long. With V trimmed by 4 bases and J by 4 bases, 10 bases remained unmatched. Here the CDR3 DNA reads TGTGCCAGCTCACGGGGACAGGGAGGATCCGGCTATGGCTACACCTTC. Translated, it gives CASSRGQGGSGYGYTF.

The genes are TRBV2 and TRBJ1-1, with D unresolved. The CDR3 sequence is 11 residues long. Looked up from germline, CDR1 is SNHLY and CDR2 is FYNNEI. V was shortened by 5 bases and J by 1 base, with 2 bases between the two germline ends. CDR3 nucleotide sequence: TGTGCCAGCAGTCAGAACACTGAAGCTTTCTTT. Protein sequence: CASSQNTEAFF.

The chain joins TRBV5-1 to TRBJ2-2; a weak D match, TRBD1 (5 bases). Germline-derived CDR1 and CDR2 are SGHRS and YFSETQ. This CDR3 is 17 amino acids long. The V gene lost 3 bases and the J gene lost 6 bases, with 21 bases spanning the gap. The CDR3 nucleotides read TGCGCCAGCAGCTGGACCTTCTTGACAAAAGGGGCCGGGGAGCTGTTTTTT. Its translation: CASSWTFLTKGAGELFF.

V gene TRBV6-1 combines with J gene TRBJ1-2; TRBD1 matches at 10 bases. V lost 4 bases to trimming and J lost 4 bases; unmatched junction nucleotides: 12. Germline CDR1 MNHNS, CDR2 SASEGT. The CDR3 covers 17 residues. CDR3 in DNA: TGTGCCAGCAGTGGCGGGGGACAGGGGTCCTCATCCTATGGCTACACCTTC. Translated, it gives CASSGGGQGSSSYGYTF.

The CDR3 here is CASSFGSRVGETQYF. In DNA form, the CDR3 reads TGTGCCAGCAGCTTTGGTTCGAGGGTAGGAGAGACCCAGTACTTC. The V call is TRBV7-6, the J call TRBJ2-5, with D possibly being TRBD2 (5 bases). The ends were cut back, 3 bases at V and 4 bases at J, with 15 bases in the middle. Germline V gives CDR1 SGHVS, CDR2 FNYEAQ. CDR3 length equals 15 residues.

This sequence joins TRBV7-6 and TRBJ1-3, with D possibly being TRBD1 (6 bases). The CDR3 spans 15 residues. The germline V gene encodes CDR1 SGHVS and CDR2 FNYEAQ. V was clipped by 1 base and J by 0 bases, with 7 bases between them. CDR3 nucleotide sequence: TGTGCCAGCAGCTTAGAAGGGGGCTCTGGAAACACCATATATTTT. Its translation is CASSLEGGSGNTIYF.

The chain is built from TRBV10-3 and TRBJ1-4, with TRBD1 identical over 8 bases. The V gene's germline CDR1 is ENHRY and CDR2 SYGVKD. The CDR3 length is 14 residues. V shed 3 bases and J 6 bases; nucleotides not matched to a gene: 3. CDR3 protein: CAISDPDRDEKLFF. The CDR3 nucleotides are TGTGCCATCAGTGACCCGGACAGGGATGAAAAACTGTTTTTT.

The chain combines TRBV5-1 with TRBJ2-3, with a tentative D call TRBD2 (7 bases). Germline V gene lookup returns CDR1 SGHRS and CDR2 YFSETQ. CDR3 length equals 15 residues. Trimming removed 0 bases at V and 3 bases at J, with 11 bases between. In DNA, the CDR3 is TGCGCCAGCAGCTTGGGGGGGGGCATGACAGATACGCAGTATTTT. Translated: CASSLGGGMTDTQYF.

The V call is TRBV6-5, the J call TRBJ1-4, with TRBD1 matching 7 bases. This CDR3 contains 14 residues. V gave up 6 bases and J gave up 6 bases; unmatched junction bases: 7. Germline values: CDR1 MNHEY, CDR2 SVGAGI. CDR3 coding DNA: TGTGCCAGCAGGCCCGGGACAGCCGATGAAAAACTGTTTTTT. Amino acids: CASRPGTADEKLFF.